This T cell receptor (beta chain) originates from a study of T cells in Graves' hyperthyroidism and ophthalmopathy. Study observations and caveats: Prediction of ophthalmopathy progression came a median approximately 7 months pre-onset. Among clonotypes expanded in thyroid above 0.001, most were also found in blood.

RNA transcripts served as the template for amplifying TCR beta CDR3 regions. When the TCR CDR3 underwent first-round RT-PCR, the HTBI primer set was used. TCRdb redid the calling of the multiplex PCR reads with MiXCR, one entry per CDR3 protein. The sample carries about half a million distinct CDR3 sequences, approximately 22% recorded once. In its sample, this clonotype was seen a few times. The antigen remains undetermined. Diagnosis rested on symptoms, serum thyroxine and TRAb, thyroid ultrasound, and orbital computed tomography. The CDR3 sequence is 14 residues long. Trimming removed 6 bases from V and 1 base from J, with 12 bases in between. The germline gives CDR1 SQVTM, CDR2 ANQGSEA.

The V gene is TRBV29-1, the J gene TRBJ1-4, with D perhaps TRBD1 (5 bases). This clonotype was obtained from a woman aged 65 to 85 with Graves' ophthalmopathy. The sample consisted of blood. CDR3 protein: CSVRGVQTNEKLFF. CDR3 bases: TGCAGCGTGCGGGGGGTGCAAACTAATGAAAAACTGTTTTTT.